The rows below give T cell receptor beta chains drawn from one sample of a study of T cells in Graves' hyperthyroidism and ophthalmopathy. TCRdb re-derived calls from the multiplex PCR reads in MiXCR, one entry per CDR3 protein. The sample holds more than 50,000 distinct CDR3 sequences; about 50% are singletons and the top ten take roughly 3.3%. Input material: blood. Receptors originate from a woman in her fifties or sixties with Graves' ophthalmopathy. The CDR3 runs from the conserved cysteine through the conserved F or W. The D gene is left open where the match is weak. Clone size, where shown, is once, few, many, or a class for clones that have expanded.

V gene	clone size	J gene	D gene	CDR3 DNA	CDR3 protein
TRBV29-1	-	TRBJ2-7	TRBD2	TGCAGCGTATTGACTAGCGGGAGAGGGGTGCAGTACTTC	CSVLTSGRGVQYF
TRBV20-1	many	TRBJ2-5	TRBD2	TGCAGTGCCACCGGGACTAGCGGGAGGGCAAAGCGAGAGACCCAGTACTTC	CSATGTSGRAKRETQYF
TRBV15	-	TRBJ1-4	-	TGTGCCACCAGCAGATACGCAGGGAGTACAGGCACAGATGAAAAACTGTTTTTT	CATSRYAGSTGTDEKLFF
TRBV5-4	-	TRBJ1-2	-	TGTGCCAGCAGTTCAGGACGGAACTCTGGAAACACCTTC	CASSSGRNSGNTF
TRBV20-1	-	TRBJ1-2	TRBD1	TGCAGTGCTAGATCGGACAGGGGGCAGGGTGGCTACACCTTC	CSARSDRGQGGYTF
TRBV7-3	-	TRBJ2-1	-	TGTGCCAGCAGCCTTGACCGTAGGAGCACGGATACGCAGTTCTTC	CASSLDRRSTDTQFF
TRBV5-6	many	TRBJ1-1	-	TGTGCCAGCAGCTCCCGGTTTGGGGGGTTGATGAACACTGAAGCTTTCTTT	CASSSRFGGLMNTEAFF
TRBV12-3/TRBV12-4	-	TRBJ1-1	-	TGTGCCAGCAGTTTAAGTGGCGAGGAAGCTTTCTTT	CASSLSGEEAFF
TRBV20-1	many	TRBJ2-2	-	TGCAGTGCTTCCTACGGGGGGAACACCGGGGAGCTGTTTTTT	CSASYGGNTGELFF
TRBV2	-	TRBJ1-2	-	TGTGCCAGCAGTGACAGGGTTTCAGGGTATGGCTACACCTTC	CASSDRVSGYGYTF
TRBV11-2	many	TRBJ2-1	TRBD2	TGTGCCAGCAGCTTTAGCGGGGAATACAATGAGCAGTTCTTC	CASSFSGEYNEQFF
TRBV7-9	many	TRBJ1-1	-	TGTGCCAGCAGTCCGATGGGGTTTGAAGCTTTCTTT	CASSPMGFEAFF
TRBV5-4	many	TRBJ2-5	TRBD2	TGTGCCAGCAGCGGTACCAGCGGGAGATCGGAGACCCAGTACTTC	CASSGTSGRSETQYF
TRBV2	medium-sized	TRBJ1-6	-	TGTGCCAGCAGTGAAACCGTCGAACAGGGATCTTCACCCCTCCACTTT	CASSETVEQGSSPLHF
TRBV2	once	TRBJ2-2	-	TGTGCCAGCAGTGAAGATTCTAACAGCGGGGAGCTGTTTTTT	CASSEDSNSGELFF
TRBV5-1	-	TRBJ2-5	TRBD2	TGCGCCAGCAGCTTGTTTAGCGGGAGATCTAGAGATGAGCAGACCCAGTACTTC	CASSLFSGRSRDEQTQYF
TRBV20-1	-	TRBJ2-3	TRBD1	TGCAGTGCTCAGCGACAGGGTATGGGCTACACAGATACGCAGTATTTT	CSAQRQGMGYTDTQYF
TRBV24-1	-	TRBJ2-7	TRBD1	TGTGCCACCAGTCTCCCCGGGACAGTCCGCGAGCAGTACTTC	CATSLPGTVREQYF
TRBV7-2	-	TRBJ2-7	-	TGTGCCAGCAGCGTAGGGGTGGGGGAGCAGTACTTC	CASSVGVGEQYF
TRBV7-3	few	TRBJ2-2	-	TGTGCCAGCAGGGACACTCGGACCGGGGAGCTGTTTTTT	CASRDTRTGELFF
TRBV18	-	TRBJ1-2	TRBD1	TGTGCCAGCTCACCTTGGGACAGGGGGAACTATGGCTACACCTTC	CASSPWDRGNYGYTF
TRBV9	-	TRBJ2-7	TRBD1	TGTGCCAGCAGCGTAGGGACAGGGGGGTCCGAGCAGTACTTC	CASSVGTGGSEQYF
TRBV11-2	many	TRBJ1-5	-	TGTGCCAGCAGCTTAACCGGCAACCAGCCCCAGCATTTT	CASSLTGNQPQHF
TRBV9	-	TRBJ2-2	-	TGTGCCAGCAGCGTAGGGGCAGGGAACACCGGGGAGCTGTTTTTT	CASSVGAGNTGELFF
TRBV5-6	-	TRBJ2-2	-	TGTGCCAGCAGCCAATCAGGGGAGCTGTTTTTT	CASSQSGELFF
TRBV19	-	TRBJ1-4	-	TGTGCCAGTAGTATGATAGGGGGAGCTAATGAAAAACTGTTTTTT	CASSMIGGANEKLFF
TRBV10-1	medium-sized	TRBJ1-3	-	TGCGCCAGCAGTGGAGGGGCGGGAAACACCATATATTTT	CASSGGAGNTIYF
TRBV2	few	TRBJ1-5	-	TGTGCCAGCAGTGAATTAGGGAATGGGGGCCAGCCCCAGCATTTT	CASSELGNGGQPQHF
TRBV7-9	many	TRBJ1-4	TRBD1	TGTGCCAGCACCCCCTCCGGGGACAGGAGGTTGAGTGAAAAACTGTTTTTT	CASTPSGDRRLSEKLFF
TRBV20-1	-	TRBJ2-3	TRBD2	TGCAGTGCTAGAGATCTAAGACTAGCGGGAGGGCCAACAGATACGCAGTATTTT	CSARDLRLAGGPTDTQYF
TRBV19	many	TRBJ2-2	-	TGTGCCAGTAGTATAAGTGGGGTGGGGACCGGGGAGCTGTTTTTT	CASSISGVGTGELFF
TRBV20-1	few	TRBJ1-5	-	TGCAGTTCCGGGACGGAAGGCCGGCCCCAGCATTTT	CSSGTEGRPQHF
TRBV14	many	TRBJ2-7	-	TGTGCCAGCAGCCCCCGGCGGGTCGGGGCCTACGAGCAGTACTTC	CASSPRRVGAYEQYF
TRBV20-1	-	TRBJ2-5	TRBD2	TGCAGTGCTAGACGACTAGCGGGGGCCCAAGAGACCCAGTACTTC	CSARRLAGAQETQYF
TRBV27	many	TRBJ2-2	-	TGTGCCAGCAGCCAGGGGGGGTGGACCGGGGAGCTGTTTTTT	CASSQGGWTGELFF
TRBV6-5	many	TRBJ2-1	TRBD2	TGTGCCAGCAGTTACAGCGCGGGAGTATACAATGAGCAGTTCTTC	CASSYSAGVYNEQFF
TRBV3-1	many	TRBJ1-4	-	TGTGCCAGCAGCACCGCGGGCCTCGAAAAACTGTTTTTT	CASSTAGLEKLFF
TRBV2	many	TRBJ2-2	-	TGTGCCAGCAGTGAAGTAGGCACCGGGGAGCTGTTTTTT	CASSEVGTGELFF
TRBV7-2	-	TRBJ1-5	TRBD1	TGTGCCAGCAGCCTCAACAGGGGGCGAAATCAGCCCCAGCATTTT	CASSLNRGRNQPQHF
TRBV7-6	many	TRBJ2-7	TRBD2	TGTGCCAGCAGCTCGGCGGGGGGGCCTGAGCAGTACTTC	CASSSAGGPEQYF
TRBV18	many	TRBJ1-1	-	TGTGCCAGCTCACCACAGGGGAAAGCTGAAGCTTTCTTT	CASSPQGKAEAFF
TRBV6-1	-	TRBJ2-3	-	TGTGCCAGCAGTGAAGCGAACAATCGGATTACGCAGTATTTT	CASSEANNRITQYF
TRBV4-1	many	TRBJ2-7	TRBD1	TGCGCCAGCAGCCAAATGGGACAGGGAGGTTCCTACGAGCAGTACTTC	CASSQMGQGGSYEQYF
TRBV20-1	many	TRBJ1-1	-	TGCAGTGCTAGAGGCTCCCAAAGTGAGACTGAAGCTTTCTTT	CSARGSQSETEAFF
TRBV6-2/TRBV6-3	-	TRBJ1-2	-	TGTGCCAGCAGTTACAGGGGGTACTGTGGCTGCACCTTC	CASSYRGYCGCTF
TRBV2	many	TRBJ1-1	-	TGTGCCAGCACCGCGGACAGGAACACTGAAGCTTTCTTT	CASTADRNTEAFF
TRBV7-2	many	TRBJ1-2	-	TGTGCCAGCAGCTCGTCTAGGGGGGCAGGCTATGGCTACACCTTC	CASSSSRGAGYGYTF
TRBV5-1	-	TRBJ2-7	-	TGCGCCAGCACCAAGGCGGCGAGTCAAACCTACGAGCAGTGCTTC	CASTKAASQTYEQCF
TRBV10-3	-	TRBJ2-2	-	TGTGCCATCAGTGAGATGAGAGCAGAGGAGCTGTTTTTT	CAISEMRAEELFF
TRBV2	few	TRBJ1-2	TRBD1	TGTGCCAGCAGTGAGCAGGACAGGGTGTATGGCTACACCTTC	CASSEQDRVYGYTF
TRBV19	-	TRBJ2-3	TRBD2	TGTGCCAGTAGTTTAGGACTAGCGTCCACAGATACGCAGTATTTT	CASSLGLASTDTQYF
TRBV5-8	many	TRBJ2-5	-	TGTGCCAGCAGCTTACCGAAAGAGACCCAGTACTTC	CASSLPKETQYF
TRBV7-9	-	TRBJ2-1	TRBD2	TGTGCCAGCAGCCGGACTAGCGGGAGGGAAGAGCAGTTCTTC	CASSRTSGREEQFF
TRBV28	many	TRBJ2-2	TRBD1	TGTGCCACGCCGGACAGGGTCACCGGGGAGCTGTTTTTT	CATPDRVTGELFF
TRBV2	few	TRBJ1-6	-	TGTGCCAGCGGGAGTTCAATCGATTCACCCCTCCACTTT	CASGSSIDSPLHF
TRBV2	many	TRBJ2-7	-	TGTGCCAGCAGGGAATCCTCCGGACAGACCTACGAGCAGTACTTC	CASRESSGQTYEQYF
TRBV12-3/TRBV12-4	many	TRBJ2-1	TRBD2	TGTGCCAGCAGTACCCGACTAGCGGGAGAGCAGTTCTTC	CASSTRLAGEQFF
TRBV9	-	TRBJ2-1	-	TGTGCCAGCAGCGTAGGGCAGGGTGGCGACAATGAGCAGTTCTTC	CASSVGQGGDNEQFF